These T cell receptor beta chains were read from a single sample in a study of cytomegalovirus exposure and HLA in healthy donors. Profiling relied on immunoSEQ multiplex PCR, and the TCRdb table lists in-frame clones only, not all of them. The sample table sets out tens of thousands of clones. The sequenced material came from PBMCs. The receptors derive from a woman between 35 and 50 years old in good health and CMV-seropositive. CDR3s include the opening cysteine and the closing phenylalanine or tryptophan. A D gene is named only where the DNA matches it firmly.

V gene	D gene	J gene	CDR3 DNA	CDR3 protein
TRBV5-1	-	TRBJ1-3	TGCGCCAGCAGCTTTTCAGGGGCATCTGGAAACACCATATATTTT	CASSFSGASGNTIYF
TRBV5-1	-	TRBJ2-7	TGCGCCAGCAGCATAATTCAGGGTTGTGAGTACTTC	CASSIIQGCEYF
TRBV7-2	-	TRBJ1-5	TGTGCCAGCAGCCTTCGGGGGGGAATGGGGCAGCCCCAGCATTTT	CASSLRGGMGQPQHF
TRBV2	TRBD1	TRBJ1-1	TGTGCCAGCAGTGAAGACAGGGGGCGAGGCACTGAAGCTTTCTTT	CASSEDRGRGTEAFF
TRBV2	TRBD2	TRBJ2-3	TGTGCCAGCAGGGGTCAAGCGGGGGGTCTCTTCGATACGCAGTATTTT	CASRGQAGGLFDTQYF
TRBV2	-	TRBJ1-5	TGTGCCAGCAGTCAATCCGGGGATCAGCCCCAGCATTTT	CASSQSGDQPQHF
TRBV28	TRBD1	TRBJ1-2	TGTGCCAGCAGTAGGACAGGGACCTATGGCTACACCTTC	CASSRTGTYGYTF
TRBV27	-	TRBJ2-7	TGTGCCAGCAGCCTCACAGGGACCTCCTACGAGCAGTACTTC	CASSLTGTSYEQYF
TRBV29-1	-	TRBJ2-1	TGCAGCGTTGAAGATCTGGAACAGGGCTACAATGAGCAGTTCTTC	CSVEDLEQGYNEQFF
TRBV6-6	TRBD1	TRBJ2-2	TGTGCCAGCAGCTTTGGGACAGGGAGGAACACCGGGGAGCTGTTTTTT	CASSFGTGRNTGELFF
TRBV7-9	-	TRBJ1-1	TGTGCCAGCAGCTTAGCCGGTGAAGCTTTCTTT	CASSLAGEAFF
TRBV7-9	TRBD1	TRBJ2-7	TGTGCCAGCAGCGCCGGACAGGGTTCCGAGCAGTACTTC	CASSAGQGSEQYF
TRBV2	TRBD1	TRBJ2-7	TGTGCCAGCAGTGAGGACAGGGGGCTGTACGAGCAGTACTTC	CASSEDRGLYEQYF
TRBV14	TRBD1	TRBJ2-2	TGTGCCAGCAGCCTTTATCCGGGACAGGGGAGGAACACCGGGGAGCTGTTTTTT	CASSLYPGQGRNTGELFF
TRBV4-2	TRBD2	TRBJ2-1	TGTGCCAGCAGCCATTCTACTAGCGGGTCCCCAGGGGAGCAGTTCTTC	CASSHSTSGSPGEQFF
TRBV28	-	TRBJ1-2	TGTGCCAGCAGTCCTACAGGGTTCCCTAACTATGGCTACACCTTC	CASSPTGFPNYGYTF